The 24 T cell receptor beta chains below come from one sample, sequenced in a study of blood T cell repertoires in COVID-19 (TCRdb year 2020). Libraries were constructed by the immunoSEQ multiplex PCR assay. Held by TCRdb, this immuneACCESS table contains in-frame sequences only and omits some clones. Under half of the omission traces to an unresolved V gene where checked; the cause of the rest is unknown. The sample records around 500,000 clones, roughly 90% of which are singletons. The ten largest account for 1.8% of the sample. Material: PBMCs or T cells enriched from blood (not recorded which). The receptors were gathered from a woman in her thirties or forties who had recovered from COVID-19.

The chain uses TRBV6-5 and TRBJ2-7, with 7 bases aligning to TRBD1. CDR3 length: 12 amino acids. The junction had 11 bases not matched to a gene; V was cut back by 6 bases and J by 12 bases. Germline CDR1 reads MNHEY; CDR2 reads SVGAGI. CDR3 residues: CASRAGTEVLYF. The DNA of the CDR3 is TGTGCCAGCAGGGCCGGGACAGAAGTTTTGTACTTC.

This chain links TRBV5-1 with TRBJ1-2; tentative D call: TRBD1 (5 bases). The CDR3 sequence is 15 residues long. V was pared by 0 bases and J by 4 bases, with 13 bases between. The germline V gene has CDR1 SGHRS and CDR2 YFSETQ. CDR3 sequence: CASSLGPGQGYGYTF. As DNA, the CDR3 is TGCGCCAGCAGCTTGGGACCCGGACAAGGCTATGGCTACACCTTC.

The J gene is TRBJ2-7, the V gene TRBV7-9, with 7 bases fitting TRBD1. The CDR3 consists of 15 residues. Germline V gene data show CDR1 as SEHNR and CDR2 as FQNEAQ (reference sequence). V dropped 4 bases and J dropped 3; count of bases not matched to a gene: 9. For the CDR3, the DNA is TGTGCCAGCAGCTCCGATTGGACAGGATACTACGAGCAGTACTTC. Its translation is CASSSDWTGYYEQYF.

The V call is TRBV7-9, the J call TRBJ1-3; D remains ambiguous. The V end was cut by 5 bases, the J end by 0 bases, with 8 bases between. Germline V gene data show CDR1 as SEHNR and CDR2 as FQNEAQ (reference sequence). This CDR3 is built from 14 residues. The CDR3 nucleotides read TGTGCCAGCAGCCAATCTACCTCTGGAAACACCATATATTTT. This encodes CASSQSTSGNTIYF.

The gene calls are TRBV24-1 and TRBJ1-5, with 7 bases that match TRBD1. V was clipped by 4 bases and J by 6 bases; unmatched bases: 8. The CDR3 consists of 15 residues. CDR1 and CDR2 (germline): KGHDR, SFDVKD. The CDR3 DNA reads TGTGCCACCAGTGACCTGAACAGGGGAAGTCAGCCCCAGCATTTT. This translates into CATSDLNRGSQPQHF.

The DNA for the CDR3 is TGTGCCAGCAGCTTAGTAGCGGGTACGAACACCGGGGAGCTGTTTTTT. Its protein product is CASSLVAGTNTGELFF. The chain uses TRBV13 and TRBJ2-2, with 7 bases lining up with TRBD2. Germline-derived CDR1 and CDR2 are PRHDT and FYEKMQ (reference sequence). CDR3 length: 16 amino acids. The trim removed 1 base at V and 0 bases at J, leaving 2 bases unmatched.

The chain couples TRBV7-2 to TRBJ2-7; D is perhaps TRBD1 (5 bases). V dropped 5 bases and J dropped 2 bases, with 19 bases sitting between them. Germline-derived CDR1 and CDR2 are SGHTA and FQGNSA. The CDR3 loop spans 16 amino acids. In nucleotides, the CDR3 is TGTGCCAGCAGCCCCGTCGGTTTGGGGCTAGCCTACGAGCAGTACTTC. It yields the protein CASSPVGLGLAYEQYF.

This rearrangement joins TRBV6-5 to TRBJ1-1; D is unclear. The CDR3 has 12 amino acids. CDR1 is MNHEY, CDR2 SVGAGI, per germline. The V end was cut by 8 bases, the J end by 7 bases, with 14 bases between. The CDR3 bases are TGTGCCAGCGGGAGTGTTCTACGTGAAGCTTTCTTT. It encodes CASGSVLREAFF.

V is TRBV7-2 and J is TRBJ1-1; a possible D gene is TRBD1 (5 bases). V lost 4 bases and J 10 bases, leaving 19 bases between the germline ends. CDR3 length equals 14 residues. The germline CDR1 and CDR2 sequences are SGHTA and FQGNSA. CDR3 DNA sequence: TGTGCCAGCAGCTCCACCCGGGGAGGGGTCGGAGCTTTCTTT. Translating gives CASSSTRGGVGAFF.

This chain uses TRBV6-6 with TRBJ2-2; a weak D match, TRBD2 (5 bases). The germline V gene encodes CDR1 MNHNY and CDR2 SVGAGI (reference sequence). Trimming shortened V by 0 bases and J by 8 bases, and 13 bases separated the two germline ends. The CDR3 loop spans 15 amino acids. The CDR3, as DNA: TGTGCCAGCAGTTACTCGAGGCTAGCTCTAGGGGAGCTGTTTTTT. Translated, it gives CASSYSRLALGELFF.

Points on this clone: Other DNA sequences from this sample encode an identical CDR3 as well. V and J are TRBV5-6 and TRBJ2-7, with a weak D call TRBD2 (5 bases). This CDR3 has 12 amino acids. The germline gives CDR1 SGHDT, CDR2 YYEEEE. Trimming removed 4 bases at V and 3 bases at J, with 8 bases between. This CDR3 is CASSLRGYEQYF. The CDR3 DNA follows: TGTGCCAGCAGCCTCCGGGGCTACGAGCAGTACTTC.

The chain links TRBV5-1 to TRBJ1-2, with D possibly being TRBD1 (6 bases). Germline V gene sequence: CDR1 SGHRS, CDR2 YFSETQ. The CDR3 is 14 residues long. Trimming removed 1 base from V and 8 bases from J, with 15 bases in between. In nucleotides, the CDR3 is TGCGCCAGCAGCTTGCGGGGGGGGCGCCACGGCTACACCTTC. As protein: CASSLRGGRHGYTF.

The V gene is TRBV7-2, the J gene TRBJ1-5; D possibly corresponds to TRBD1 (5 bases). There are 15 residues in the CDR3. CDR1 is SGHTA and CDR2 is FQGNSA in the germline V gene. Trimming stripped 1 base from V and 2 bases from J, with 9 bases between. CDR3 DNA: TGTGCCAGCAGCTTAGAGGGGATCGGCAATCAGCCCCAGCATTTT. Protein product: CASSLEGIGNQPQHF.

This chain links TRBV18 with TRBJ2-3; TRBD2 might be the D (5 bases). Germline loops: CDR1 KGHSH, CDR2 LQKENI. CDR3 size: 14 residues. V lost 2 bases to trimming and J lost 5 bases, with 11 bases between them. CDR3 sequence (DNA): TGTGCCAGCTCACCATTTCGAGAGGGAGATACGCAGTATTTT. Amino acid sequence: CASSPFREGDTQYF.

CDR3 sequence reads: CASSLDRVSEQYF. In nucleotides, the CDR3 is TGTGCCAGCAGCTTAGACAGGGTGAGTGAGCAGTACTTC. The chain is built from TRBV7-2 and TRBJ2-7; possible D gene TRBD1, 6 bases. The V end was cut by 1 base, the J end by 7 bases, with 11 bases between. The CDR3 has 13 residues. CDR1 is SGHTA and CDR2 is FQGNSA in the germline V gene.

The chain combines TRBV6-5 with TRBJ1-2, with TRBD1 matching over 7 bases. The CDR3 runs 14 residues. Germline values: CDR1 MNHEY, CDR2 SVGAGI. Germline trimming cut 7 bases from V and 3 bases from J; bases unmatched to any gene: 8. The DNA of the CDR3 is TGTGCCAGCAATAGTGGGCAGGGGGACTATGGCTACACCTTC. It codes for CASNSGQGDYGYTF.

The chain links TRBV9 to TRBJ2-3; weak D call: TRBD2 (6 bases). The V gene lost 2 bases and the J gene lost 0 bases, with 10 bases spanning the gap. Germline CDR1 SGDLS, CDR2 YYNGEE. The CDR3 loop spans 15 amino acids. The CDR3 is CASSVSGPSTDTQYF. The CDR3 coding sequence is TGTGCCAGCAGCGTGAGCGGGCCTAGCACAGATACGCAGTATTTT.

The V and J genes are TRBV5-1 and TRBJ2-7; the D gene is possibly TRBD1 (5 bases). Trimming shortened V by 4 bases and J by 2 bases, and 16 bases separated the two germline ends. The CDR3 extends over 15 amino acids. In germline, CDR1 is SGHRS, CDR2 YFSETQ. The CDR3: CASSDASGNPYEQYF. CDR3 coding DNA: TGCGCCAGCAGCGACGCCTCAGGGAATCCCTACGAGCAGTACTTC.

This chain joins TRBV7-2 and TRBJ2-7; 7 nucleotides match TRBD1. The V gene's germline CDR1 is SGHTA and CDR2 FQGNSA. Germline trimming cut 4 bases from V and 3 bases from J; bases unmatched to any gene: 6. CDR3 size: 14 residues. In nucleotides, the CDR3 is TGTGCCAGCAGCTATCACCGGGACAGCTACGAGCAGTACTTC. The encoded protein is CASSYHRDSYEQYF.

V and J are TRBV14 and TRBJ2-7, with D unresolved. V lost 4 bases and J lost 3, with 7 bases in between. The CDR3 totals 12 residues. Germline values: CDR1 SGHDN, CDR2 FVKESK. The CDR3 sequence is CASSPSYYEQYF. The DNA of the CDR3 is TGTGCCAGCAGCCCCTCTTACTACGAGCAGTACTTC.

The gene calls are TRBV5-6 and TRBJ1-5; 7 nucleotides agree with TRBD1. Trimming cost V 1 base and J 2 bases; bases outside gene matches: 3. Germline lookup yields CDR1 SGHDT and CDR2 YYEEEE. The CDR3 covers 15 residues. Here the CDR3 reads CASSLFDRGNQPQHF. In DNA form, the CDR3 reads TGTGCCAGCAGCTTGTTTGACAGGGGCAATCAGCCCCAGCATTTT.

V usage is TRBV15 and J usage is TRBJ2-2; possible D gene TRBD2, 5 bases. In germline, CDR1 is LNHNV, CDR2 YYDKDF (reference sequence). This CDR3 contains 17 residues. The V and J ends lost 0 bases and 1 base respectively, with 12 bases between them. DNA for the CDR3: TGTGCCACCAGCAGAGATCAACAGCGGCTGAACACCGGGGAGCTGTTTTTT. The encoded protein is CATSRDQQRLNTGELFF.

The sample holds one count of this clone. The CDR3 loop is CAISTDRGFRGGEQFF. CDR3 DNA: TGTGCCATCAGTACAGACCGGGGTTTCAGGGGCGGTGAGCAGTTCTTC. The chain combines TRBV10-3 with TRBJ2-1; TRBD1 might be the D (6 bases). This CDR3 spans 16 amino acids. V lost 5 bases, J lost 9 bases, and 23 bases lay in between. Germline CDR1 reads ENHRY; CDR2 reads SYGVKD.

The rearrangement links TRBV7-9 to TRBJ1-2; weak D call: TRBD1 (6 bases). CDR1 is SEHNR, CDR2 FQNEAQ, per germline (reference sequence). Trimming left V 5 bases short and J 7 bases short, with 26 bases between. This CDR3 has 17 residues. Written as DNA, the CDR3 is TGTGCCAGCAGCCTGGGACAAGCGGAGGCTGGAGTGTTTGGCTACACCTTC. It specifies CASSLGQAEAGVFGYTF.